The 21 T cell receptor beta chains reported below all come from one sample, sequenced in a study of blood T cell repertoires in COVID-19. Some clones are missing from TCRdb's copy, which holds only in-frame ones; the method was immunoSEQ multiplex PCR. Among roughly 230,000 clones listed, 75% to 85% were seen once. What was sequenced was peripheral blood. The origin of the receptors is a woman aged 45-65 years with acute or convalescent COVID-19.

The V and J genes are TRBV28 and TRBJ1-2; TRBD1 aligns across 9 bases. Per germline, CDR1 MDHEN and CDR2 SYDVKM. The length of the CDR3 is 19 residues. The V and J ends lost 2 bases and 3 bases, in that order; junction bases with no gene match: 16. CDR3 in DNA: TGTGCCAGCAGTTTAGGGACCGGGACAGGGCGATATAAGGACTATGGCTACACCTTC. Translating it yields CASSLGTGTGRYKDYGYTF.

The chain carries TRBV7-8 and TRBJ2-7, with 9 positions matching TRBD1. The germline gives CDR1 SGHVS, CDR2 FQNEAQ. The CDR3 is 15 residues long. J gave up 4 bases and V 4 bases, and 8 bases lay outside the gene matches. CDR3 amino acids: CASSSSWTGEYEQYF. In DNA, the CDR3 is TGTGCCAGCAGCTCGTCCTGGACAGGGGAATACGAGCAGTACTTC.

The chain uses TRBV19 and TRBJ1-2; D is unclear. Germline lookup yields CDR1 LNHDA and CDR2 SQIVND (reference sequence). The CDR3 consists of 16 residues. V was pared by 2 bases and J by 3 bases, with 16 bases between. CDR3 in DNA: TGTGCCAGTAGTATATTGACGGCAGCGTTACACTATGGCTACACCTTC. Its protein product is CASSILTAALHYGYTF. The entire variable domain, with the rest obtained from reference TRBV19 and TRBJ1-2, is as follows: DGGITQSPKYLFRKEGQNVTLSCEQNLNHDAMYWYRQDPGQGLRLIYYSQIVNDFQKGDIAEGYSVSREKKESFPLTVTSAQKNPTAFYLCASSILTAALHYGYTFGSGTRLTVV.

The chain uses TRBV28 and TRBJ1-6; D gene unclear. Per the germline V gene, CDR1 is MDHEN and CDR2 is SYDVKM. This CDR3 is 13 amino acids long. Trimming removed 1 base from V and 7 bases from J, with 5 bases in between. The CDR3 loop is CASSLFRNSPLHF. The CDR3 coding sequence is TGTGCCAGCAGTTTATTCAGAAATTCACCCCTCCACTTT.

The rearrangement joins TRBV6-5 to TRBJ1-2; perhaps TRBD1 as D (5 bases). CDR3 length equals 13 residues. Germline values: CDR1 MNHEY, CDR2 SVGAGI. The V end lost 8 bases, the J end lost 5 bases, and 15 bases lay between the germline ends. This CDR3 reads CASWAGREYGYTF. The CDR3 bases are TGTGCCAGCTGGGCAGGGCGGGAGTATGGCTACACCTTC.

The chain employs TRBV30 and TRBJ2-3, with a possible D match to TRBD2 (7 bases). The germline V gene has CDR1 GTSNPN and CDR2 SVGIG (reference sequence). The CDR3 is 14 residues long. With 0 bases removed from V and 4 bases from J, the gap between germline ends came to 11 bases. The CDR3 DNA is TGTGCCTGGAGTGTAGGGGGGGGCGCAGATACGCAGTATTTT. It yields the protein CAWSVGGGADTQYF.

This chain joins TRBV5-5 and TRBJ2-5; D gene unclear. The CDR3 sequence is 13 residues long. The V gene lost 5 bases and the J gene lost 1 base, with 9 bases spanning the gap. Germline values: CDR1 SGHKS, CDR2 YYEKEE (reference sequence). The CDR3, as DNA: TGTGCCAGCAGTCGACTTCCCCAAGAGACCCAGTACTTC. It yields the protein CASSRLPQETQYF.

This clone has a count of ten or more. CDR3 region: CATSDSGTSGGANEQFF. CDR3 coding DNA: TGTGCCACCAGTGATTCAGGGACTAGCGGGGGGGCGAATGAGCAGTTCTTC. This chain joins TRBV24-1 and TRBJ2-1; 16 bases are shared with TRBD2. This CDR3 region has 17 residues. Looked up from germline, CDR1 is KGHDR and CDR2 is SFDVKD. V shed 2 bases and J 7 bases; nucleotides not matched to a gene: 4.

This clone was counted between two and nine times. V and J are TRBV5-6 and TRBJ1-1; D ambiguous. The CDR3 runs 13 residues. V lost 3 bases to trimming and J lost 0 bases, with 6 bases between them. In germline, CDR1 is SGHDT, CDR2 YYEEEE. This CDR3 is CASSWLMNTEAFF. The CDR3 DNA is TGTGCCAGCAGCTGGCTCATGAACACTGAAGCTTTCTTT.

This chain uses TRBV19 with TRBJ2-1; 11 bases fit TRBD2. The germline CDR1 and CDR2 sequences are LNHDA and SQIVND (reference sequence). The trim removed 6 bases at V and 3 bases at J, leaving 4 bases unmatched. The CDR3 contains 15 residues. For the CDR3, the DNA is TGTGCCAGTAGCACTAGCGGGAGTCTCTACAATGAGCAGTTCTTC. The encoded protein is CASSTSGSLYNEQFF.

V and J are TRBV6-4 and TRBJ2-7; 9 bases match TRBD1. Germline lookup yields CDR1 MRHNA and CDR2 SNTAGT. The J segment lost 3 bases and the V segment lost 2 bases, leaving 11 bases of the junction unmatched. This CDR3 has 17 amino acids. DNA for the CDR3: TGTGCCAGCAGTGACCCTATTAGGACAGGGGAAGACTACGAGCAGTACTTC. Protein product: CASSDPIRTGEDYEQYF.

This clone has a count of ten or more. V usage is TRBV27 and J usage is TRBJ2-7; 8 bases map to TRBD2. Trimming at V came to 2 bases and at J to 7 bases, leaving 7 bases not matched to a gene. Germline values: CDR1 MNHEY, CDR2 SMNVEV (reference sequence). The length of the CDR3 is 14 residues. CDR3 loop: CASSLRSGGDEQYF. The DNA of the CDR3 is TGTGCCAGCAGTTTAAGGTCGGGAGGGGATGAGCAGTACTTC.

This chain links TRBV5-3 with TRBJ2-2; 7 bases are shared with TRBD1. TRBV5-3 is designated an ORF whose function remains uncertain. J gave up 0 bases and V 1 base, and 12 bases lay outside the gene matches. The CDR3 is 19 amino acids. CDR3 DNA sequence: TGTGCCAGAAGCTTGACCCCCTACAGGGGACCCTCGAACACCGGGGAGCTGTTTTTT. Translation gives CARSLTPYRGPSNTGELFF.

The chain links TRBV10-3 to TRBJ1-2; the D is unclear. Per the germline V gene, CDR1 is ENHRY and CDR2 is SYGVKD. V lost 8 bases, J lost 6 bases, and 7 bases lay in between. CDR3 length: 10 amino acids. The CDR3 is CAIGQDGYTF. DNA for the CDR3: TGTGCCATCGGCCAGGATGGCTACACCTTC.

The genes are TRBV4-2 and TRBJ2-7; 7 positions agree with TRBD1. After removal of 0 bases from V and 7 bases from J, the junction contained 9 bases not matched to a gene. The germline V gene encodes CDR1 LGHNA and CDR2 YNFKEQ. This CDR3 is 15 amino acids long. CDR3 nucleotide sequence: TGTGCCAGCAGCCAAGAAGGTCGAGGGACAGATGAGCAGTACTTC. Protein: CASSQEGRGTDEQYF.

This clone came up once. This sequence joins TRBV3-1 (or the pseudogene TRBV3-2) and TRBJ1-2; tentatively, D is TRBD1 (5 bases). The CDR3 length is 15 residues. The germline gives CDR1 LGHDT, CDR2 YNNKEL (reference sequence). Between the trimmed V and J ends, which lost 8 bases and 6 bases, there was a span of 22 bases. The CDR3 region is CASRNGGQGIHGYTF. CDR3 nucleotide sequence: TGTGCCAGCCGAAATGGAGGGCAGGGAATACATGGCTACACCTTC.

V is TRBV18 and J is TRBJ1-3; D not certain. This CDR3 is built from 15 residues. Germline V gives CDR1 KGHSH, CDR2 LQKENI. V lost 3 bases to trimming and J lost 0 bases, with 9 bases between them. Written as DNA, the CDR3 is TGTGCCAGCTCACCCGGGATCCCCTCTGGAAACACCATATATTTT. Translated, it gives CASSPGIPSGNTIYF.

The V gene is TRBV3-1 (or the pseudogene TRBV3-2), the J gene TRBJ2-4, with TRBD2 as a possible D gene (6 bases). V was clipped by 1 base and J by 11 bases, with 9 bases between them. The V gene's germline CDR1 is LGHDT and CDR2 YNNKEL (reference sequence). The CDR3 is made up of 12 amino acids. CDR3 in DNA: TGTGCCAGCAGCCAAGCGGAGGGTTTTCAGTACTTC. This gives the protein CASSQAEGFQYF.

This clone occurred a few times. The V call is TRBV28, the J call TRBJ1-4, with a weak D call TRBD1 (5 bases). The CDR3 is 16 residues long. Germline V gene data show CDR1 as MDHEN and CDR2 as SYDVKM. V lost 5 bases, J lost 8 bases, and 21 bases lay in between. CDR3 residues: CASSRGMDGTREKLFF. In DNA form, the CDR3 reads TGTGCCAGCAGTAGGGGCATGGATGGTACGAGAGAAAAACTGTTTTTT.

The gene calls are TRBV19 and TRBJ1-4, with 8 bases that match TRBD1. CDR3 size: 13 residues. Germline V gene sequence: CDR1 LNHDA, CDR2 SQIVND (reference sequence). With 7 bases clipped from V and 8 bases from J, the junction kept 6 bases outside the gene matches. The CDR3 DNA is TGTGCCAGTAAGGACAGGGAAAAGGAAAAACTGTTTTTT. Protein: CASKDREKEKLFF.

This chain links TRBV3-1 (or the pseudogene TRBV3-2) with TRBJ1-2, with no clear D. Germline CDR1 LGHDT, CDR2 YNNKEL (reference sequence). V gave up 4 bases and J gave up 0 bases, with 9 bases separating them. There are 14 residues in the CDR3. CDR3 bases: TGTGCCAGCAGCCTCAAAGGAGCTAACTATGGCTACACCTTC. Its translation is CASSLKGANYGYTF.